This T cell receptor beta chain was retrieved from a study of post-analysis software for immune sequencing data. Notes on the study in general: Controls significantly exceeded multiple sclerosis patients in normalized Chao1 diversity.

Prepared TCR beta cDNA libraries contained unique molecular identifiers. TCRdb re-analysed the PCR reads in MiXCR, keeping a single row per CDR3 protein. Altogether 150,000 to 200,000 distinct CDR3 sequences are present, 36% being singletons, with the ten largest covering 25% to 35%. CDR1 and CDR2 (germline): PRHDT, FYEKMQ (reference sequence). The CDR3 covers 16 residues. After removal of 1 base from V and 6 bases from J, the junction contained 9 bases not matched to a gene. About this clonotype: The antigen is undetermined.

The chain combines TRBV13 with TRBJ2-3; 8 bases map to TRBD2. The receptor comes from a girl between 10 and 17 years old with multiple sclerosis. The source was blood, collected after autologous hematopoietic stem cell transplantation. DNA for the CDR3: TGTGCCAGCAGCTTAGTTGCGGGAGGTCCGCGGGATACGCAGTATTTT. It is translated as CASSLVAGGPRDTQYF. Complete variable domain (other parts from reference TRBV13 and TRBJ2-3): AAGVIQSPRHLIKEKRETATLKCYPIPRHDTVYWYQQGPGQDPQFLISFYEKMQSDKGSIPDRFSAQQFSDYHSELNMSSLELGDSALYFCASSLVAGGPRDTQYFGPGTRLTVL.